The next 20 T cell receptor beta chains were all read from a single sample in a study of T-cell reconstitution after alpha-beta-depleted transplantation in children. Unique molecular identifiers were incorporated when the TCRbeta library was constructed. TCRdb independently ran MiXCR on the PCR reads; one entry per CDR3 protein. The sample records 500,000 to 600,000 distinct CDR3 sequences, 25% to 30% being singletons. Here the sequenced sample was PBMCs, taken before TCRalphabeta/CD19-depleted stem cell transplant. Receptor source: a boy under two years old with Wiskott-Aldrich syndrome, due to receive a stem cell transplant.

The chain recombines TRBV20-1 with TRBJ2-5, with a possible D match to TRBD1 (5 bases). The V gene lost 3 bases and the J gene lost 3 bases, with 8 bases spanning the gap. Germline-derived CDR1 and CDR2 are DFQATT and SNEGSKA (reference sequence). The CDR3 has 12 amino acids. CDR3 sequence: CSARSGKETQYF. CDR3 sequence (DNA): TGCAGTGCTAGGTCAGGGAAAGAGACCCAGTACTTC.

This clonotype was seen just once. V and J are TRBV10-3 and TRBJ2-1; 13 nucleotides match TRBD2. The CDR3 extends over 17 amino acids. CDR1 and CDR2 (germline): ENHRY, SYGVKD. V trimming: 2 bases; J trimming: 4 bases; junction bases outside the gene matches: 5. Written as DNA, the CDR3 is TGTGCCATCAGTGAGGCCCCGGGACTAGCGGGATACAATGAGCAGTTCTTC. Its translation is CAISEAPGLAGYNEQFF.

This clonotype has at least ten counts. The chain employs TRBV5-1 and TRBJ2-3; D is unclear. V was trimmed by 0 bases and J by 2 bases, leaving 1 base between them. Germline-derived CDR1 and CDR2 are SGHRS and YFSETQ. CDR3 length equals 12 residues. The CDR3: CASSLATDTQYF. As DNA, the CDR3 is TGCGCCAGCAGCTTGGCCACAGATACGCAGTATTTT.

J is TRBJ2-7 and V is TRBV11-2; TRBD1 is a possible D gene (5 bases). Germline lookup yields CDR1 SGHAT and CDR2 FQNNGV. The germline V and J ends were trimmed by 1 base and 3 bases, with 16 bases remaining between them. There are 16 residues in the CDR3. This chain's CDR3 is CASSLAPRQYNYEQYF. Here the CDR3 DNA reads TGTGCCAGCAGCTTAGCCCCCCGACAGTATAACTACGAGCAGTACTTC.

This clonotype has just a few counts. V and J are TRBV30 and TRBJ1-1; D remains unclear. Between the trimmed V and J ends, which lost 0 bases and 3 bases, there was a span of 5 bases. The germline gives CDR1 GTSNPN, CDR2 SVGIG (reference sequence). The CDR3 spans 12 residues. CDR3 nucleotide sequence: TGTGCCTGGAGTGTAAGGGACACTGAAGCTTTCTTT. Residues: CAWSVRDTEAFF.

The chain has TRBV5-1 and TRBJ2-7; tentative D call: TRBD2 (5 bases). Trimming stripped 4 bases from V and 0 bases from J, with 14 bases between. The CDR3 runs 15 residues. Germline V lookup: CDR1 SGHRS, CDR2 YFSETQ. In DNA, the CDR3 is TGCGCCAGCAGCCACCCTACGGGATCCTCCTACGAGCAGTACTTC. This sequence encodes CASSHPTGSSYEQYF.

V is TRBV10-1 and J is TRBJ2-7; tentatively, D is TRBD2 (6 bases). With 3 bases removed from V and 3 bases from J, the gap between germline ends came to 15 bases. This CDR3 is 15 amino acids long. Germline loops: CDR1 WNHNN, CDR2 SYGVQD (reference sequence). This CDR3 is CASSDGGSGIYEQYF. The CDR3 DNA reads as TGCGCCAGCAGTGACGGGGGATCCGGGATCTACGAGCAGTACTTC.

The rearrangement links TRBV27 to TRBJ1-5; possibly TRBD1 for D (5 bases). The V end was cut by 6 bases, the J end by 4 bases, with 10 bases between. CDR1 MNHEY and CDR2 SMNVEV come from the germline V gene (reference sequence). The CDR3 runs 13 residues. CDR3 protein: CASRPRENQPQHF. CDR3 in DNA: TGTGCCAGCAGACCCAGGGAAAATCAGCCCCAGCATTTT.

This clonotype was observed a few times. This chain links TRBV9 with TRBJ2-2, with 7 bases lining up with TRBD1. Germline V gene sequence: CDR1 SGDLS, CDR2 YYNGEE. The CDR3 is 15 residues long. J gave up 4 bases and V 4 bases, and 7 bases lay outside the gene matches. The DNA for the CDR3 is TGTGCCAGCAGCAGAACCGCAGGGGGCACCGGGGAGCTGTTTTTT. Translated: CASSRTAGGTGELFF.

The CDR3 bases are TGTGCCAGCTGTTCTAGCCTCGATACGCAGTATTTT. It codes for CASCSSLDTQYF. The V and J genes are TRBV2 and TRBJ2-3; D might be TRBD2 (5 bases). V gave up 8 bases and J gave up 6 bases, with 12 bases separating them. Germline CDR1 SNHLY, CDR2 FYNNEI. The CDR3 sequence is 12 residues long. Full variable domain (rest looked up from reference TRBV2 and TRBJ2-3): EPEVTQTPSHQVTQMGQEVILRCVPISNHLYFYWYRQILGQKVEFLVSFYNNEISEKSEIFDDQFSVERPDGSNFTLKIRSTKLEDSAMYFCASCSSLDTQYFGPGTRLTVL.

This clonotype was picked up a small number of times. V gene TRBV20-1 combines with J gene TRBJ2-7; 7 nucleotides align to TRBD1. V lost 3 bases to trimming and J lost 2 bases; unmatched junction nucleotides: 10. Germline V CDR1 and CDR2: DFQATT, SNEGSKA (reference sequence). There are 15 residues in the CDR3. As DNA, the CDR3 is TGCAGTGCTAGCGGTTCCGGGACAGCCACCTACGAGCAGTACTTC. Protein: CSASGSGTATYEQYF.

This clonotype was observed a handful of times. CDR3 bases: TGTGCCAGCAGCACGGGACTAGCGGGAGGTACGCAGTATTTT. It specifies CASSTGLAGGTQYF. The chain employs TRBV5-5 and TRBJ2-3, with 15 nucleotides matching TRBD2. Per germline, CDR1 SGHKS and CDR2 YYEKEE (reference sequence). V lost 4 bases and J lost 8; bases outside the gene matches: 2. The CDR3 totals 14 residues.

The chain couples TRBV27 to TRBJ2-1, with a tentative D call TRBD1 (6 bases). The CDR3 runs 13 residues. Germline CDR1 is MNHEY and CDR2 is SMNVEV (reference sequence). V was clipped by 7 bases and J by 7 bases, with 14 bases between them. CDR3 in DNA: TGTGCCAGCACCCGACAGGCCGGGAATGAGCAGTTCTTC. It specifies CASTRQAGNEQFF.

This clonotype occurred a few times. This chain uses TRBV12-3 or TRBV12-4 with TRBJ2-5, with D possibly TRBD1 on 5 matching bases. The CDR3 runs to 15 residues. V gave up 0 bases and J gave up 1 base, with 9 bases separating them. The CDR3 nucleotides read TGTGCCAGCAGTTTAGCGCGCAGGGCCCAAGAGACCCAGTACTTC. Protein sequence: CASSLARRAQETQYF.

The rearrangement uses TRBV10-3 and TRBJ2-1; 7 bases fit TRBD2. The germline CDR1 and CDR2 sequences are ENHRY and SYGVKD. CDR3 length equals 13 residues. Trimming took 7 bases from V and 8 from J; bases not matched to a gene: 8. The CDR3 region is CAITPGGAYEQFF. CDR3 nucleotide sequence: TGTGCCATCACCCCGGGGGGAGCGTATGAGCAGTTCTTC.

There are a few counts of this clonotype. The genes are TRBV5-1 and TRBJ2-5; possibly TRBD1 for D (6 bases). This CDR3 spans 15 amino acids. Trimming shortened V by 2 bases and J by 3 bases, and 14 bases separated the two germline ends. Germline loops: CDR1 SGHRS, CDR2 YFSETQ. The CDR3 is CASSFSKGGEETQYF. Here the CDR3 DNA reads TGCGCCAGCAGCTTTTCCAAAGGGGGAGAAGAGACCCAGTACTTC.

This chain links TRBV10-3 with TRBJ2-5, with 12 bases lining up with TRBD2. Germline V CDR1 and CDR2: ENHRY, SYGVKD. The ends lost 2 bases at V and 7 bases at J; junction bases unmatched: 8. This CDR3 spans 16 amino acids. Here the CDR3 DNA reads TGTGCCATCAGTGAGGAGACTAGCGGGAGTTTAGGGACCCAGTACTTC. Translated, it gives CAISEETSGSLGTQYF.

This clonotype came up a few times. The chain joins TRBV20-1 to TRBJ2-3, with TRBD2 matching over 10 bases. The CDR3 length is 15 residues. Germline CDR1 is DFQATT and CDR2 is SNEGSKA (reference sequence). V shed 1 base, J shed 2 bases, and the junction held 3 bases outside the gene matches. The CDR3 nucleotides are TGCAGTGCTAGAGGGACTAGCGGCTACACAGATACGCAGTATTTT. Its translation is CSARGTSGYTDTQYF.

V usage is TRBV28 and J usage is TRBJ2-1, with 11 bases fitting TRBD2. The germline V gene has CDR1 MDHEN and CDR2 SYDVKM. Trimming cost V 5 bases and J 7 bases; bases outside gene matches: 7. This CDR3 spans 15 amino acids. Here the CDR3 reads CASSLAGGSWNEQFF. The CDR3 nucleotides read TGTGCCAGCAGTCTAGCGGGAGGCTCGTGGAATGAGCAGTTCTTC.

In this sample, this clonotype turned up a few times. The V call is TRBV7-2, the J call TRBJ2-7; a weak D match, TRBD1 (7 bases). The CDR3 totals 15 residues. Germline CDR1 is SGHTA and CDR2 is FQGNSA. V was clipped by 3 bases and J by 3 bases, with 15 bases between them. Here the CDR3 DNA reads TGTGCCAGCAGCTTTTACAGGGGAGCGGGCTACGAGCAGTACTTC. Its translation is CASSFYRGAGYEQYF.